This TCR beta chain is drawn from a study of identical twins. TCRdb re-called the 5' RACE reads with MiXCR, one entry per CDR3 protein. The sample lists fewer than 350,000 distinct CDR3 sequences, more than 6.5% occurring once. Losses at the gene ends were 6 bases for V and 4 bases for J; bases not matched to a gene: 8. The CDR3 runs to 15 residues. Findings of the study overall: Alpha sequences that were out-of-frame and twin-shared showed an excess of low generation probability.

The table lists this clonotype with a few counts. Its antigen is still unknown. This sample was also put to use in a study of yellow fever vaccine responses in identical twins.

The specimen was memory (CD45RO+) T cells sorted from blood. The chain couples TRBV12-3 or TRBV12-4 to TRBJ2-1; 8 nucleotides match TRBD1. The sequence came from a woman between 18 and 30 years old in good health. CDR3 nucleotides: TGTGCCAGCAGCCGCGGACAGGGCGGTTACAATGAGCAGTTCTTC. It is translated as CASSRGQGGYNEQFF.